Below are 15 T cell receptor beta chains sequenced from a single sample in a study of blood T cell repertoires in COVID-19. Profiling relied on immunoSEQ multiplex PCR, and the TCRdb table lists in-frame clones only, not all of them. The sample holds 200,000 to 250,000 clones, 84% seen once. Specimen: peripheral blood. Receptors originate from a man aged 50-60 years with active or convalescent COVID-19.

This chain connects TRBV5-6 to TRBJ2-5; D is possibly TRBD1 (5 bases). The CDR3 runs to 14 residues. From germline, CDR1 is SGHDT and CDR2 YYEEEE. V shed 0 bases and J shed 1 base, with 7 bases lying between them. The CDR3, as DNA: TGTGCCAGCAGCTTGGTAGGGGTCCAAGAGACCCAGTACTTC. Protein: CASSLVGVQETQYF.

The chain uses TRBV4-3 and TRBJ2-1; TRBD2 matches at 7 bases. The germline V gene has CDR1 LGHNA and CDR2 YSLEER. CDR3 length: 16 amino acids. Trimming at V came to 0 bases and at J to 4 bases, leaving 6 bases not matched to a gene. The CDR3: CASSQDRPGGYNEQFF. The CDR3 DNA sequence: TGCGCCAGCAGCCAAGATCGTCCCGGGGGGTACAATGAGCAGTTCTTC.

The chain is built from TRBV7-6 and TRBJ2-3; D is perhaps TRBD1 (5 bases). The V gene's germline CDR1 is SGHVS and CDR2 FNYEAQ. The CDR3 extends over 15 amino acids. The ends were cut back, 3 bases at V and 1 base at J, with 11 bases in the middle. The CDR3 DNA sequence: TGTGCCAGCAGCTTCCTCCTAGGGGGCACAGATACGCAGTATTTT. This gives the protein CASSFLLGGTDTQYF.

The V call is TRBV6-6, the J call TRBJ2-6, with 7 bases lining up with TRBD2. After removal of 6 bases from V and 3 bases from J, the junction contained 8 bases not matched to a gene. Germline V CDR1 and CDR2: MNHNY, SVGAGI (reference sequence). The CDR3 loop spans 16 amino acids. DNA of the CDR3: TGTGCCAGCAGCGTGACACCGGGGGGTGGGGCCAACGTCCTGACTTTC. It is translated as CASSVTPGGGANVLTF.

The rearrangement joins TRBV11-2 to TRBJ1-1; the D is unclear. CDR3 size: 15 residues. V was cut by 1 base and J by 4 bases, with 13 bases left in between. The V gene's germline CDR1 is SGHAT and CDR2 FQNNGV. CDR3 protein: CASSLAAGISTEAFF. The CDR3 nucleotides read TGTGCCAGCAGCTTAGCGGCAGGAATAAGCACTGAAGCTTTCTTT.

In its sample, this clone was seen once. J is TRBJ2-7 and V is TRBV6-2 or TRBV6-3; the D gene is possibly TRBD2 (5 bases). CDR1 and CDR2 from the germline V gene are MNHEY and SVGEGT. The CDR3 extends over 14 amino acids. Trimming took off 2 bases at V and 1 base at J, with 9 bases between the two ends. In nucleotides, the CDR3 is TGTGCCAGCAGTTACCGCGGGCTATCCTACGAGCAGTACTTC. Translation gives CASSYRGLSYEQYF.

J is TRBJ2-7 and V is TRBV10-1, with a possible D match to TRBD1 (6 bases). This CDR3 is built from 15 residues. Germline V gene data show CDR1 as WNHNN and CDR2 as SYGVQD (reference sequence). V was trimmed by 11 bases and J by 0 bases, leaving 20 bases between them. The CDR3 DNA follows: TGCGCCGGATCCATGGACAGACGTAGCTCCTACGAGCAGTACTTC. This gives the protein CAGSMDRRSSYEQYF.

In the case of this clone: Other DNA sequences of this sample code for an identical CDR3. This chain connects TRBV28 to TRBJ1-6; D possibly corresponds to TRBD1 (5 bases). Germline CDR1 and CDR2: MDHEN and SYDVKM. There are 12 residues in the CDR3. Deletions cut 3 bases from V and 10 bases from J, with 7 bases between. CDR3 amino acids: CASSFGGSPLHF. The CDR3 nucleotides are TGTGCCAGCAGTTTCGGGGGATCACCCCTCCACTTT.

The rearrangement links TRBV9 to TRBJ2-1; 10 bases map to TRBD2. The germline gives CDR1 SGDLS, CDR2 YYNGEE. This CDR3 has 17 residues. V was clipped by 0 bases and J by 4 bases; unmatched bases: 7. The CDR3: CASSVVSAGGGYNEQFF. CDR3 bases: TGTGCCAGCAGCGTAGTATCAGCGGGAGGGGGATACAATGAGCAGTTCTTC.

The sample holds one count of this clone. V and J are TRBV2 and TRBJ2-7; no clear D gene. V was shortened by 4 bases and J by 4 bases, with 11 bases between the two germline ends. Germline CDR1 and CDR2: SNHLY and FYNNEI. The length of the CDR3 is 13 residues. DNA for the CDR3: TGTGCCAGCAGTGTCGGTCCTGATTACGAGCAGTACGTC. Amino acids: CASSVGPDYEQYV.

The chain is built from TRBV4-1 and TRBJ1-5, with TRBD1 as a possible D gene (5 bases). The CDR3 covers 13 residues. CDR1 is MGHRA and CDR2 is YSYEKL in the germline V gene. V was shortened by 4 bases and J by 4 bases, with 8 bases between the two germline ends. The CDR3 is CASSRRTNQPQHF. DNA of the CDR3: TGCGCCAGCAGCCGACGGACAAATCAGCCCCAGCATTTT.

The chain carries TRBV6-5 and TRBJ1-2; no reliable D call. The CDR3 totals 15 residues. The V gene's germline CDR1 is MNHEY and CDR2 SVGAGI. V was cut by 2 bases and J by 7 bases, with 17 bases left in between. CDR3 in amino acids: CASSYRAGLIPGYTF. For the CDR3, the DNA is TGTGCCAGCAGTTACCGTGCGGGGTTGATTCCTGGCTACACCTTC.

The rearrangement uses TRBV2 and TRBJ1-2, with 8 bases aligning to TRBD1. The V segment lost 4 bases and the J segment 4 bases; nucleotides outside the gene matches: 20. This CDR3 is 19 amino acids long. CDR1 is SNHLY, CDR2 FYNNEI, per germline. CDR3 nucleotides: TGTGCCAGCAGTGCCTACCCGGGGACAGGCTCAAAGGTCGTCTATGGCTACACCTTC. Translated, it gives CASSAYPGTGSKVVYGYTF.

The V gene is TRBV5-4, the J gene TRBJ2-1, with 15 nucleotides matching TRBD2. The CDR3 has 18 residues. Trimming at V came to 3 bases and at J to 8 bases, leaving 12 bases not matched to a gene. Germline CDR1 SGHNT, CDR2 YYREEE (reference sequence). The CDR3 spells CASSSPSPGTSGRYEQFF. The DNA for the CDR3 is TGTGCCAGCAGCTCGCCTTCGCCGGGGACTAGCGGGAGGTATGAGCAGTTCTTC.

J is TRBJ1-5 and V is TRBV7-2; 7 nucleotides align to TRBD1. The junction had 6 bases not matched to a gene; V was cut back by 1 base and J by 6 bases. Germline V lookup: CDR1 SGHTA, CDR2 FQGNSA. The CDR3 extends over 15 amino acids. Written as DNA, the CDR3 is TGTGCCAGCAGCTTAGTCGGGCAGGGGGGTCAGCCCCAGCATTTT. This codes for CASSLVGQGGQPQHF.